This T cell receptor (beta chain) is from a study of blood T cell repertoires in COVID-19. Study overall: Researchers got acute and convalescent COVID-19 samples from the United States, Italy and Spain. PBMCs, B-cell-depleted T cells, or T cells provided the cDNA or gDNA that made up the material.

As handled by the study authors: Estimation of nucleated cell counts relied on the amplification of reference gene primers. Some clones are missing from TCRdb's copy, which holds only in-frame ones; the method was immunoSEQ multiplex PCR. Clone size and the V and J calls come from that table; the DNA yielded D and trimming. This repertoire shows 180,000 or so clones, about 88% found once; its top ten account for 7% to 8%. The CDR3 sequence is 14 residues long. Germline assignment: CDR1 SGDLS and CDR2 YYNGEE. Trimming left V 0 bases short and J 10 bases short, with 14 bases between. The sequence derives from a woman over 75 in a cohort sampled during active or convalescent COVID-19. The J gene is TRBJ2-1, the V gene TRBV9, with D maybe TRBD1 (5 bases). The source material was peripheral blood. The chain's CDR3 is CASSVGQGPGEQFF. The CDR3 DNA reads TGTGCCAGCAGCGTAGGGCAGGGCCCAGGAGAGCAGTTCTTC. The full variable domain, with the rest looked up from reference TRBV9 and TRBJ2-1, is DSGVTQTPKHLITATGQRVTLRCSPRSGDLSVYWYQQSLDQGLQFLIQYYNGEERAKGNILERFSAQQFPDLHSELNLSSLELGDSALYFCASSVGQGPGEQFFGPGTRLTVL.